This TCR beta chain stems from a study of T cells in localized non-small cell lung cancer. The CDR3 is 16 amino acids. Trimming stripped 5 bases from V and 3 bases from J, with 20 bases between. The V gene's germline CDR1 is SGHVS and CDR2 FNYEAQ. Findings and limits, study-wide: Of the top 100 tumor clones, median approximately 60 were in adjacent lung, about 30 among its top 100. Because sequencing included only one region (of the tumor), heterogeneity remains possible. Longer overall survival was seen with higher T cell density measured in blood. The highest T cell clonality was in uninvolved adjacent lung, above tumor.

This clone was seen a single time. No antigen is known for it. The assay was immunoSEQ multiplex PCR, and TCRdb's table has in-frame clones only and misses some. The table includes approximately 15,000 clones, around 83% detected once. This sequence was found in a woman between 35 and 70 years old with stage I lung adenocarcinoma. This rearrangement joins TRBV7-6 to TRBJ2-7; D is possibly TRBD1 or TRBD2 (7 bases each). The sample was peripheral blood, taken before any cancer treatment. The CDR3 DNA sequence: TGTGCCAGCAGCCCAGGGAGGGCAGGGGGTAGCTACGAGCAGTACTTC. This sequence encodes CASSPGRAGGSYEQYF.